This T cell receptor beta chain was observed in a study of blood T cell repertoires in COVID-19. Study overall: Specimens from acute and convalescent COVID-19 originated in the United States, Italy and Spain. Nucleic acid was either cDNA or gDNA, and it came from T cells, B-cell-depleted T cells, or PBMCs.

Germline V gives CDR1 KGHSH, CDR2 LQKENI. This CDR3 is 14 amino acids long. V lost 2 bases to trimming and J lost 3 bases, with 10 bases between them. Sequenced by immunoSEQ multiplex PCR; TCRdb stores in-frame clones only, minus some. The sample contains tens of thousands of clones, nearly 90% of which appear only once. The chain joins TRBV18 to TRBJ1-2, with D perhaps TRBD1 (5 bases). The sequence came from a man between 45 and 60 years old with active COVID-19. Sample: peripheral blood. The DNA for the CDR3 is TGTGCCAGCTCACCAACGGGGGGGGACTATGGCTACACCTTC. Translation: CASSPTGGDYGYTF.